Below, one TCR beta chain is given with its context. Its specific antigen is unknown. The sample holds no much larger clone one base away, and base qualities are not on file. To prepare the library, 5' RACE was applied. Sequencing used an Illumina HiSeq 2500. A second PCR of roughly 6 to 11 cycles was run with a J-beta primer mix and a sample-barcoded 5' primer. A template-switch 5' adaptor carrying 12 random nucleotides introduced a unique molecular identifier onto each TCR beta cDNA molecule. Each sample yielded at least 3 million CDR3-containing paired-end reads. All of the RNA was converted into first-strand cDNA using the Mint cDNA synthesis kit, with a TRBC-specific oligonucleotide serving as the primer. After uracil-DNA glycosylase treatment, a first 18-cycle PCR used universal primers M1SS and BC2_uni_R on all cDNA. Concerning the study's data processing: Each sample was normalized by randomly selecting 1 million high-quality reads, each carrying a distinct molecular identifier. Instead of being binned into consensus sequences, reads that shared molecular identifiers were thrown out. MiTCR, set to a Q25 quality threshold and the strictest error-elimination algorithm, was used for CDR3 identification, clonotype clustering and error correction. A nonparametric unseen species model using Euler transformation provided a lower-bound estimate of total TCR beta diversity. TCRdb redid the processing of the public reads, applying fastp at Q25 and MiXCR, and retained in-frame beta chains. Each record represents a unique CDR3 protein, reported with the most common genes and DNA among its rows. The V and J calls were not made by the authors but by TCRdb's processing. The sample table records around 1,000,000 distinct CDR3 sequences; roughly two fifths of these occur just once. Clones ranked in the top ten supply 13% of the sample.

Systemically healthy Caucasian individuals from Russia, 35 to 50 in total and aged roughly 6 to 100 years, were included as donors. Approximately 9 milliliters of peripheral blood were collected from each donor into EDTA-treated Vacutainer tubes. Ficoll-Paque density-gradient centrifugation was used to isolate PBMCs, with at least 6 million obtained per sample. Total RNA, at least 5 micrograms per sample, was extracted from PBMCs with Trizol reagent. For every donor, an aliquot of PBMCs went through flow cytometry to measure the percentages of naive CD45RAhigh/CD27high T cells. The data originate from a study of blood T cells in healthy people across ages (dated by TCRdb to about 2015). With respect to the entire study: In model experiments, template switching captured about one uniquely barcoded TCR beta cDNA molecule for every two T cells. To track age-related changes in TCR beta repertoire diversity, the study relied on deep sequencing normalized with unique cDNA molecular identifiers. The donors were divided into four age groups: young (average around 17 years), middle-aged (approximately 41), aged (under 70) and long-lived (about 79). To avoid experimental bias, donors of different ages were distributed randomly across sequencing lanes. Using the same blood draw, the study looked at two additional independent replicas of 1 million unique cDNA reads for two donors, one aged 18 to 29 and the other aged 80 or older. The paper as a whole reports these results and caveats: Observed TCR beta diversity per million T cells fell roughly linearly with age, and a significant reduction was already apparent by age around 40. Donor CMV infection status was unknown, potentially confounding age-related changes in expanded clonotypes. The long-lived group showed more naive CD4+ T cells, fewer expanded clones and increased TCR diversity than the aged group, suggesting age selection. Bulk unsorted PBMC profiling prevented conclusive comparison of naive and antigen-experienced compartments. Observed TCR beta diversity correlated strongly with the percentage of naive T cells measured by flow cytometry. Total diversity estimates from one million sequenced T cells were considered lower bounds and underestimates.

Sequenced material: blood. This receptor was obtained from a man aged 18 to 30 in good health.

The nucleotides read TGTGCCAGCAGCCAATTCGGCGGAAACGAGCAGTACTTC. It codes for CASSQFGGNEQYF. The rearrangement combines TRBV14 with TRBJ2-7; there is no confident call for the D gene. V is clipped by 2 bases and J by 5 bases, and the sequence between their germline boundaries is 10 bases long. As encoded in the germline V gene, CDR1 is SGHDN while CDR2 is FVKESK. The CDR3 sequence holds 13 residues, the cysteine and phenylalanine included. CDR3 DNA only is kept here, 39 bases in frame from base 1.